The TCR beta chain described here comes from a study of cytomegalovirus exposure and HLA in healthy donors. Points from the study as a whole: At a 0.05 false discovery rate, a later analysis found 18,000 or so TCR beta sequences to be associated with HLA alleles. The authors confirmed in vitro that three CMV-associated chains were specific for CMV antigens.

The CDR3 contains 15 residues. The germline V gene encodes CDR1 SGHAT and CDR2 FQNNGV. Deletions cut 2 bases from V and 1 base from J, with 8 bases between. Primers included in the PCR were 60 Vbeta and 13 Jbeta primers. Profiled with immunoSEQ multiplex PCR; TCRdb holds only in-frame clones, not every one. This table has about 110,000 clones, approximately 69% appearing once. For this clone: Its antigen is unknown.

The sequence was collected from a woman aged 40 to 49 in good health and CMV-seropositive. The chain uses TRBV11-2 and TRBJ2-2; D ambiguous. The sample taken for sequencing was PBMCs. The CDR3 region is CASSLIPGNTGELFF. CDR3 bases: TGTGCCAGCAGCTTAATCCCAGGGAACACCGGGGAGCTGTTTTTT. The whole variable domain, remainder taken from reference TRBV11-2 and TRBJ2-2, is EAGVAQSPRYKIIEKRQSVAFWCNPISGHATLYWYQQILGQGPKLLIQFQNNGVVDDSQLPKDRFSAERLKGVDSTLKIQPAKLEDSAVYLCASSLIPGNTGELFFGEGSRLTVL.